Each of the 10 T cell receptor beta chains below was sequenced from the same sample in a study of graft-versus-host responses after intestinal transplantation. TCRdb's table, derived via immunoSEQ multiplex PCR, lists solely in-frame clones and lacks some. The sample contains some 90,000 clones, about 93% of which appear only once. These receptors are not linked to any known antigen. Sequenced material: unstimulated CD8+ T cells sorted from spleen or lymph node cells, taken before intestinal transplant. The receptors derive from a human donor who received an intestinal transplant.

The J gene is TRBJ2-7, the V gene TRBV7-9; 9 bases are shared with TRBD1. This CDR3 spans 17 amino acids. Germline loops: CDR1 SEHNR, CDR2 FQNEAQ (reference sequence). V was pared by 2 bases and J by 3 bases, with 11 bases of the junction left unmatched. CDR3 sequence reads: CASSLWGTGTGSYEQYF. CDR3 nucleotides: TGTGCCAGCAGCTTATGGGGAACGGGGACAGGGAGCTACGAGCAGTACTTC.

V and J are TRBV27 and TRBJ1-5; D ambiguous. The CDR3 extends over 13 amino acids. The germline CDR1 and CDR2 sequences are MNHEY and SMNVEV (reference sequence). Trimming removed 3 bases at V and 0 bases at J, with 3 bases between. CDR3 coding DNA: TGTGCCAGCAGTTTTGCTAGCAATCAGCCCCAGCATTTT. It yields the protein CASSFASNQPQHF.

This sequence joins TRBV5-1 and TRBJ1-2, with D hard to call. The germline gives CDR1 SGHRS, CDR2 YFSETQ. This CDR3 has 13 amino acids. The germline V and J ends were trimmed by 0 bases and 4 bases, with 7 bases remaining between them. The CDR3 here is CASSLVWGYGYTF. Written as DNA, the CDR3 is TGCGCCAGCAGCTTGGTCTGGGGCTATGGCTACACCTTC.

In this sample, this clone turned up a few times. The chain carries TRBV16 and TRBJ2-7; D call uncertain. V gave up 2 bases and J gave up 3 bases, with 8 bases separating them. There are 13 residues in the CDR3. Germline V gene lookup returns CDR1 KGHSY and CDR2 FQNENV. CDR3 coding DNA: TGTGCCAGCAGCCAAACTTATGGCTACGAGCAGTACTTC. This translates into CASSQTYGYEQYF.

J is TRBJ2-2 and V is TRBV2; TRBD1 matches 7 bases. Per the germline V gene, CDR1 is SNHLY and CDR2 is FYNNEI. The CDR3 contains 15 residues. V shed 7 bases and J 5 bases; nucleotides not matched to a gene: 10. CDR3 residues: CASIRAGGKTGELFF. The CDR3 DNA sequence: TGTGCCAGCATAAGGGCAGGGGGAAAGACCGGGGAGCTGTTTTTT.

This sequence joins TRBV29-1 and TRBJ2-7; the match to TRBD2 covers 12 bases. Germline CDR1 SQVTM, CDR2 ANQGSEA. V shed 4 bases and J 0 bases; nucleotides not matched to a gene: 4. The CDR3 sequence is 15 residues long. This CDR3 reads CSVVPTSGSSYEQYF. CDR3 coding DNA: TGCAGCGTTGTACCGACTAGCGGGAGCTCCTACGAGCAGTACTTC.

V and J are TRBV7-6 and TRBJ2-7; tentative D call: TRBD1 (6 bases). V was pared by 4 bases and J by 7 bases, with 11 bases between. Germline V lookup: CDR1 SGHVS, CDR2 FNYEAQ. The length of the CDR3 is 12 residues. CDR3 amino acids: CASSSTGWEQYF. The CDR3 DNA reads as TGTGCCAGCAGCTCCACAGGGTGGGAGCAGTACTTC. Filled out from reference TRBV7-6 and TRBJ2-7, the complete variable domain reads GAGVSQSPRYKVTKRGQDVALRCDPISGHVSLYWYRQALGQGPEFLTYFNYEAQQDKSGLPNDRFSAERPEGSISTLTIQRTEQRDSAMYRCASSSTGWEQYFGPGTRLTVT.

The chain has TRBV9 and TRBJ2-1; D remains ambiguous. With 0 bases removed from V and 6 bases from J, the gap between germline ends came to 13 bases. Germline-derived CDR1 and CDR2 are SGDLS and YYNGEE. The CDR3 is 15 residues long. The CDR3 region has the DNA TGTGCCAGCAGCGTAGAAGACATCCAAGGCAATGAGCAGTTCTTC. This gives the protein CASSVEDIQGNEQFF.

The J gene is TRBJ1-5, the V gene TRBV15; no clear D. The CDR3 is 12 residues long. Germline CDR1 reads LNHNV; CDR2 reads YYDKDF (reference sequence). The V and J ends lost 4 bases and 9 bases respectively, with 10 bases between them. The CDR3 reads CATSTLRGPQHF. The DNA for the CDR3 is TGTGCCACCAGCACCCTGCGAGGGCCCCAGCATTTT.

This rearrangement joins TRBV5-4 to TRBJ2-7, with 7 positions matching TRBD1. The CDR3 has 12 amino acids. Unmatched junction bases numbered 2, after V lost 4 bases and J lost 4 bases. In germline, CDR1 is SGHNT, CDR2 YYREEE (reference sequence). In nucleotides, the CDR3 is TGTGCCAGCAGCACGGACAGGTACGAGCAGTACTTC. Protein sequence: CASSTDRYEQYF.